This entry lists 28 T cell receptor beta chains sequenced from one sample in a study of T cells after yellow fever vaccination (dated by TCRdb to the late 2010s). Taken with the paper, the label for treatment or condition translates to: live attenuated yellow fever vaccine strain. Libraries were constructed by 5' RACE. The sequencer listed for this sample is Illumina HiSeq 2500. TCRdb trimmed public reads at Q25 via fastp, called clones via MiXCR and kept in-frame beta chains. Every entry covers one CDR3 protein and lists the most common genes and DNA from its rows. This sample gives about 550,000 distinct CDR3 sequences in total; roughly 19% of them show up just once. The ten top clones hold around 15% of the sample. Specimen: PBMCs, collected 15 days after the yellow fever booster vaccination. Every receptor here comes from a man aged 25 to 40 who received the YFV17D yellow fever vaccine.

V usage is TRBV5-4 and J usage is TRBJ2-5, with no clear D. V was trimmed by 5 bases and J by 4 bases, leaving 6 bases between them. The CDR3 sequence is 11 residues long. Germline CDR1 SGHNT, CDR2 YYREEE (reference sequence). The CDR3 here is CASRNGETQYF. CDR3 coding DNA: TGTGCCAGCAGGAATGGAGAGACCCAGTACTTC.

Only a few counts were recorded for this clonotype. This chain joins TRBV6-2 or TRBV6-3 and TRBJ2-1, with 8 bases lining up with TRBD2. Trimming cost V 5 bases and J 5 bases; bases outside gene matches: 8. Germline-derived CDR1 and CDR2 are MNHEY and SVGEGT. The CDR3 extends over 15 amino acids. CDR3 amino acids: CASSHGRERDNEQFF. CDR3 nucleotides: TGTGCCAGCAGTCACGGGAGGGAACGGGACAATGAGCAGTTCTTC.

This clonotype has a handful of counts. The chain carries TRBV7-9 and TRBJ2-3; D gene unclear. V shed 2 bases and J shed 2 bases, with 11 bases lying between them. The CDR3 has 15 residues. In germline, CDR1 is SEHNR, CDR2 FQNEAQ (reference sequence). The CDR3 DNA reads TGTGCCAGCAGCTTAACCGCAGCTTACACAGATACGCAGTATTTT. Its protein is CASSLTAAYTDTQYF.

This clonotype was found once. V and J are TRBV20-1 and TRBJ2-7; D is unresolved. Deletions cut 5 bases from V and 2 bases from J, with 7 bases between. Per the germline V gene, CDR1 is DFQATT and CDR2 is SNEGSKA (reference sequence). The CDR3 is 11 amino acids. In DNA form, the CDR3 reads TGCAGTGCTGCCCGAACCTACGAGCAGTACTTC. Its translation: CSAARTYEQYF.

The sample holds a few counts of this clonotype. The gene calls are TRBV10-2 and TRBJ2-4, with TRBD1 as a possible D gene (6 bases). The CDR3 runs to 14 residues. V shed 7 bases and J shed 3 bases, with 13 bases lying between them. Germline assignment: CDR1 WSHSY and CDR2 SAAADI. The CDR3 nucleotides read TGCGCCAGCAAAGGGGGTTTCGACAAAAACATTCAGTACTTC. Translation: CASKGGFDKNIQYF.

This chain connects TRBV7-2 to TRBJ2-7; D possibly corresponds to TRBD2 (5 bases). Germline CDR1 is SGHTA and CDR2 is FQGNSA. With 6 bases removed from V and 2 bases from J, the gap between germline ends came to 17 bases. The CDR3 consists of 15 residues. CDR3 region: CASSREPGSPYEQYF. CDR3 coding DNA: TGTGCCAGCAGTCGTGAGCCGGGAAGTCCCTACGAGCAGTACTTC. The full variable domain, in which reference TRBV7-2 and TRBJ2-7 provide the parts outside the CDR3, is GAGVSQSPSNKVTEKGKDVELRCDPISGHTALYWYRQSLGQGLEFLIYFQGNSAPDKSGLPSDRFSAERTGGSVSTLTIQRTQQEDSAVYLCASSREPGSPYEQYFGPGTRLTVT.

The chain couples TRBV29-1 to TRBJ2-1, with TRBD1 as a possible D gene (5 bases). V was shortened by 4 bases and J by 10 bases, with 14 bases between the two germline ends. Germline V gene sequence: CDR1 SQVTM, CDR2 ANQGSEA. CDR3 length: 12 residues. The CDR3 DNA reads as TGCAGCGTTGGCAGGGCCGGCCGAGAGCAGTTCTTC. Its protein product is CSVGRAGREQFF.

The chain links TRBV14 to TRBJ2-7; D unresolved. The V gene lost 1 base and the J gene lost 2 bases, with 12 bases spanning the gap. Per germline, CDR1 SGHDN and CDR2 FVKESK. The CDR3 is 15 residues long. CDR3 DNA: TGTGCCAGCAGCCAAGTGGGTCTAGGAGCCTACGAGCAGTACTTC. It yields the protein CASSQVGLGAYEQYF.

This clonotype showed up just a few times. The V and J genes are TRBV20-1 and TRBJ2-1; 7 nucleotides agree with TRBD1. Looked up from germline, CDR1 is DFQATT and CDR2 is SNEGSKA (reference sequence). This CDR3 contains 14 residues. J was trimmed by 3 bases and V by 3 bases; bases with no gene match: 5. Written as DNA, the CDR3 is TGCAGTGCTAGTTTCGGGACAGTCTACAATGAGCAGTTCTTC. Protein product: CSASFGTVYNEQFF.

J is TRBJ2-7 and V is TRBV29-1; 8 bases line up with TRBD1. Trimming cost V 6 bases and J 3 bases; bases outside gene matches: 4. The CDR3 is 12 amino acids. Germline V lookup: CDR1 SQVTM, CDR2 ANQGSEA. CDR3 loop: CSVNGQGYEQYF. In nucleotides, the CDR3 is TGCAGCGTCAATGGACAGGGCTACGAGCAGTACTTC.

There are a few counts of this clonotype. The V call is TRBV19, the J call TRBJ2-7; 7 nucleotides agree with TRBD2. The junction had 3 bases not matched to a gene; V was cut back by 1 base and J by 3 bases. The CDR3 spans 14 residues. CDR1 is LNHDA, CDR2 SQIVND, per germline (reference sequence). CDR3 DNA sequence: TGTGCCAGTAGTATAGGCGGGGGAATCTACGAGCAGTACTTC. Encoded protein: CASSIGGGIYEQYF.

A few counts support this clonotype. The V gene is TRBV12-3 or TRBV12-4, the J gene TRBJ2-5; possibly TRBD2 for D (5 bases). V lost 2 bases, J lost 4 bases, and 11 bases lay in between. The CDR3 is made up of 14 amino acids. In DNA, the CDR3 is TGTGCCAGCAGTTTAACGCTAGCCCGAGAGACCCAGTACTTC. Amino acid sequence: CASSLTLARETQYF.

This chain joins TRBV20-1 and TRBJ2-1; 8 positions agree with TRBD2. After removal of 3 bases from V and 8 bases from J, the junction contained 6 bases not matched to a gene. Germline V lookup: CDR1 DFQATT, CDR2 SNEGSKA (reference sequence). CDR3 size: 13 residues. CDR3 sequence (DNA): TGCAGTGCTAGCTTCAACGGGAGGGATGAGCAGTTCTTC. This sequence encodes CSASFNGRDEQFF.

This chain joins TRBV6-1 and TRBJ2-3; 9 nucleotides align to TRBD2. Trimming removed 8 bases from V and 4 bases from J; junction bases left unmatched: 13. Germline loops: CDR1 MNHNS, CDR2 SASEGT. The CDR3 spans 16 residues. CDR3 coding DNA: TGTGCCAGCTCTTCCGGGACTAGCCGGACATCAGATACGCAGTATTTT. Protein sequence: CASSSGTSRTSDTQYF.

This chain connects TRBV4-1 to TRBJ2-7, with 7 bases matching TRBD1. With 4 bases clipped from V and 3 bases from J, the junction kept 6 bases outside the gene matches. Germline CDR1 reads MGHRA; CDR2 reads YSYEKL. This CDR3 comprises 14 residues. DNA of the CDR3: TGCGCCAGCAGCCCCGGGGACAGCCACTACGAGCAGTACTTC. This translates into CASSPGDSHYEQYF.

This clonotype was counted between two and nine times. The rearrangement links TRBV20-1 to TRBJ2-1, with 9 bases aligning to TRBD2. With 6 bases clipped from V and 9 bases from J, the junction kept 9 bases outside the gene matches. CDR3 length: 13 amino acids. Looked up from germline, CDR1 is DFQATT and CDR2 is SNEGSKA (reference sequence). CDR3 amino acids: CSARKSGRTEQFF. The DNA for the CDR3 is TGCAGTGCACGCAAGAGCGGGAGGACTGAGCAGTTCTTC.

This clonotype has more than one count but fewer than ten. In DNA form, the CDR3 reads TGTGCCAGCAGCTGCGCCCGGGACTTCAATGCAACTAATGAAAAACTGTTTTTT. Protein sequence: CASSCARDFNATNEKLFF. The genes are TRBV11-1 and TRBJ1-4, with D possibly TRBD1 on 5 matching bases. Germline CDR1 is SGHAT and CDR2 is FQDESV (reference sequence). This CDR3 region has 18 residues. Trimming left V 4 bases short and J 0 bases short, with 18 bases between.

The rearrangement joins TRBV7-6 to TRBJ2-3, with D tentatively TRBD2 (6 bases). The CDR3 spans 16 residues. Per the germline V gene, CDR1 is SGHVS and CDR2 is FNYEAQ. Deletions cut 2 bases from V and 1 base from J, with 13 bases between. The CDR3 protein is CASSLLRIAGTDTQYF. The CDR3 DNA sequence: TGTGCCAGCAGCTTACTTCGTATAGCGGGCACAGATACGCAGTATTTT.

This chain uses TRBV5-1 with TRBJ2-3; D not certain. Per germline, CDR1 SGHRS and CDR2 YFSETQ. The CDR3 length is 15 residues. The V and J ends lost 4 bases and 0 bases respectively, with 12 bases between them. The CDR3 region has the DNA TGCGCCAGCAGCCGCGGACGCCGGAGCACAGATACGCAGTATTTT. It is translated as CASSRGRRSTDTQYF.

J is TRBJ2-7 and V is TRBV29-1; 7 nucleotides line up with TRBD2. CDR3 length equals 12 residues. The ends lost 4 bases at V and 7 bases at J; junction bases unmatched: 7. CDR1 is SQVTM, CDR2 ANQGSEA, per germline. In nucleotides, the CDR3 is TGCAGCGTTGCAGGCCCCGGGGGGGAGCAGTACTTC. Its translation is CSVAGPGGEQYF.

The chain recombines TRBV18 with TRBJ2-2; possible D gene TRBD2, 6 bases. V was clipped by 3 bases and J by 7 bases, with 15 bases between them. The CDR3 runs 15 residues. CDR1 KGHSH and CDR2 LQKENI come from the germline V gene. The CDR3: CASSPTGDGSGELFF. CDR3 DNA: TGTGCCAGCTCACCGACGGGAGATGGGAGCGGGGAGCTGTTTTTT.

This clonotype appeared a few times. The chain has TRBV7-2 and TRBJ2-7, with a weak D call TRBD2 (6 bases). The V gene's germline CDR1 is SGHTA and CDR2 FQGNSA. Between the trimmed V and J ends, which lost 5 bases and 3 bases, there was a span of 17 bases. This CDR3 has 15 amino acids. This chain's CDR3 is CASSRVPGGIYEQYF. CDR3 nucleotide sequence: TGTGCCAGCAGCCGGGTTCCCGGGGGAATCTACGAGCAGTACTTC.

The rearrangement uses TRBV20-1 and TRBJ2-7, with TRBD1 identical over 8 bases. Trimming removed 6 bases from V and 7 bases from J; junction bases left unmatched: 14. From germline, CDR1 is DFQATT and CDR2 SNEGSKA (reference sequence). The CDR3 has 14 residues. DNA of the CDR3: TGCAGTGCCCCCCTCGCACAGGGGGTGGGGGAGCAGTACTTC. This codes for CSAPLAQGVGEQYF.

This clonotype was detected a few times. V usage is TRBV4-3 and J usage is TRBJ2-3, with a tentative D call TRBD1 (5 bases). Germline CDR1 is LGHNA and CDR2 is YSLEER. The V gene lost 3 bases and the J gene lost 2 bases, with 15 bases spanning the gap. This CDR3 is 16 amino acids long. The CDR3 loop is CASSQTATRPTDTQYF. As DNA, the CDR3 is TGCGCCAGCAGCCAGACAGCGACTCGCCCCACAGATACGCAGTATTTT.

This clonotype was recorded a few times. This chain connects TRBV11-1 to TRBJ1-4; 9 positions agree with TRBD1. CDR1 and CDR2 from the germline V gene are SGHAT and FQDESV (reference sequence). With V trimmed by 5 bases and J by 0 bases, 16 bases remained unmatched. CDR3 length: 20 residues. The CDR3 DNA reads as TGTGCCAGCAGCGTTCCCAAGTCCCGGGACAGGGTTTCAACTAATGAAAAACTGTTTTTT. Amino acids: CASSVPKSRDRVSTNEKLFF. The variable domain in full, with the rest retrieved from reference TRBV11-1 and TRBJ1-4, is EAEVAQSPRYKITEKSQAVAFWCDPISGHATLYWYRQILGQGPELLVQFQDESVVDDSQLPKDRFSAERLKGVDSTLKIQPAELGDSAMYLCASSVPKSRDRVSTNEKLFFGSGTQLSVL.

CDR3 residues: CSASGMAYEQYF. In DNA, the CDR3 is TGCAGTGCTAGCGGCATGGCCTACGAGCAGTACTTC. V gene TRBV20-1 combines with J gene TRBJ2-7; D unresolved. This CDR3 has 12 residues. Germline V gene lookup returns CDR1 DFQATT and CDR2 SNEGSKA (reference sequence). Trimming pared 3 bases from V and 2 bases from J, leaving 8 bases between.

This chain links TRBV20-1 with TRBJ2-6, with 8 bases fitting TRBD1. CDR1 is DFQATT and CDR2 is SNEGSKA in the germline V gene (reference sequence). CDR3 length: 15 residues. V trimming: 5 bases; J trimming: 2 bases; junction bases outside the gene matches: 5. The DNA for the CDR3 is TGCAGTGCTCCTAACAGGGGGGCTGGGGCCAACGTCCTGACTTTC. Translating it yields CSAPNRGAGANVLTF.

This clonotype was seen only a few times. The chain carries TRBV20-1 and TRBJ2-1; 10 bases agree with TRBD2. The CDR3 loop spans 15 amino acids. Germline V lookup: CDR1 DFQATT, CDR2 SNEGSKA (reference sequence). Losses at the gene ends were 8 bases for V and 5 bases for J; bases not matched to a gene: 12. The CDR3 reads CSPLLAGVFHNEQFF. In DNA form, the CDR3 reads TGCAGTCCACTCCTAGCGGGAGTTTTCCACAATGAGCAGTTCTTC.